Listed below are T cell receptor beta chains from one sample, sequenced in a study of PD-1 blockade in mismatch repair-deficient tumors. Produced via immunoSEQ multiplex PCR; TCRdb's table is partial and in-frame only. The sample contains over 13,000 clones, less than 85% of which appear only once. These receptors lack a known antigen. The sequences come from cells cultured in vitro, collected from a patient treated with pembrolizumab. The receptor source for this set is an adult with mismatch repair-deficient cancer. CDR3s include the opening cysteine and the closing phenylalanine or tryptophan. The D gene is left open where the match is weak. Size values are once, few and many counts, or a class for expanded clones, and some rows have none.

size,D,V,J,CDR3,DNA
NA,TRBD2,TRBV7-2,TRBJ2-5,CASSLAASGQETQYF,TGTGCCAGCAGCTTAGCGGCTAGCGGTCAAGAGACCCAGTACTTC
NA,NA,TRBV5-1,TRBJ2-7,CASSLGAWTASYEQYF,TGCGCCAGCAGCCTCGGTGCTTGGACTGCTTCCTACGAGCAGTACTTC
NA,TRBD1,TRBV4-1,TRBJ1-1,CASSQDRQGTEAFF,TGCGCCAGCAGCCAAGATAGACAGGGAACTGAAGCTTTCTTT
once,TRBD1,TRBV30,TRBJ1-4,CAWSRGGWNNEKLFF,TGTGCCTGGTCCAGGGGGGGCTGGAATAATGAAAAACTGTTTTTT
NA,NA,TRBV7-9,TRBJ2-7,CASSLVEQYF,TGTGCCAGCAGCTTAGTCGAGCAGTACTTC
NA,TRBD2,TRBV11-3,TRBJ2-7,CASSSWTSGRAPDYEQYF,TGTGCCAGCAGCTCTTGGACTAGCGGGAGGGCCCCTGATTACGAGCAGTACTTC
NA,NA,TRBV10-3,TRBJ2-1,CAISEPAWANEQFF,TGTGCCATCAGCGAGCCAGCATGGGCCAATGAGCAGTTCTTC
NA,NA,TRBV27,TRBJ1-1,CATQRVVNTEAFF,TGTGCCACCCAGAGAGTTGTGAACACTGAAGCTTTCTTT
NA,NA,TRBV29-1,TRBJ1-1,CSVCGIGGTWAEAFF,TGCAGCGTTTGCGGCATCGGAGGGACCTGGGCTGAAGCTTTCTTT
NA,NA,TRBV6-4,TRBJ2-6,CASSDSRSGDSSGANVLTF,TGTGCCAGCAGTGACTCGAGGTCGGGAGACAGCTCTGGGGCCAACGTCCTGACTTTC
NA,NA,TRBV28,TRBJ2-3,CASSLGGPGTQYF,TGTGCCAGCAGTTTAGGAGGGCCGGGTACGCAGTATTTT
NA,NA,TRBV6-5,TRBJ2-5,CASRTGTARVETQYF,TGTGCCAGCAGGACCGGGACTGCGAGAGTGGAGACCCAGTACTTC
NA,NA,TRBV28,TRBJ1-1,CASSLWDRNTEAFF,TGTGCCAGCAGTTTATGGGACAGGAACACTGAAGCTTTCTTT
few,TRBD2,TRBV9,TRBJ2-1,CASSLRLAEHYNEQFF,TGTGCCAGCAGCCTGCGACTAGCGGAACACTACAATGAGCAGTTCTTC
NA,NA,TRBV9,TRBJ2-5,CASSVDQETQYF,TGTGCCAGCAGCGTAGATCAAGAGACCCAGTACTTC
NA,NA,TRBV6-1,TRBJ2-7,CATISLRGAAYEQYF,TGTGCCACTATATCCCTTAGGGGGGCCGCCTACGAGCAGTACTTC
NA,TRBD2,TRBV11-2,TRBJ2-1,CASQSLAGGEKGQFF,TGTGCCAGCCAATCGCTAGCGGGAGGGGAAAAGGGGCAGTTCTTC
NA,NA,TRBV28,TRBJ1-5,CASSLVIANQPQHF,TGTGCCAGCAGTTTAGTGATCGCCAATCAGCCCCAGCATTTT
NA,NA,TRBV5-1,TRBJ1-1,CASSLGTVSNTEAFF,TGCGCCAGCAGCTTGGGGACAGTCTCGAACACTGAAGCTTTCTTT
NA,TRBD2,TRBV9,TRBJ2-2,CASSASGRNTGELFF,TGTGCCAGCAGTGCTAGCGGGAGGAACACCGGGGAGCTGTTTTTT
few,NA,TRBV18,TRBJ1-2,CASSPGPLWAEVYGYTF,TGTGCCAGCTCACCAGGGCCATTGTGGGCGGAGGTATATGGCTACACCTTC